A selection of T cell receptor beta chains follows, all from one sample in a study of a mutant IDH1 vaccine in newly diagnosed glioma. What these receptors recognize is not known. Clones were read by immunoSEQ multiplex PCR, and TCRdb kept only the in-frame ones, dropping some. The sample carries 60,000 or so clones, 80% to 90% recorded once. The sequencing used PBMCs, collected from a glioma patient whose treatment included an IDH1 peptide vaccine. The receptors shown here come from a woman between 50 and 59 years old with glioma. Each CDR3 is given with its conserved first and last residue. A D gene is named only where the DNA matches it firmly.

v_gene: TRBV4-2; d_gene: TRBD2; j_gene: TRBJ2-3; CDR3aa: CASSQDLSGGPTDTQYF
v_gene: TRBV5-1; d_gene: TRBD1; j_gene: TRBJ1-1; CDR3aa: CASSSLTGVIAEAFF
v_gene: TRBV7-8; d_gene: TRBD2; j_gene: TRBJ2-3; CDR3aa: CASSLNGGGRDTQYF
v_gene: TRBV6-5; d_gene: TRBD1; j_gene: TRBJ1-4; CDR3aa: CASSIRQGKEKLFF
v_gene: TRBV18; d_gene: NA; j_gene: TRBJ1-3; CDR3aa: CASSPGITGNTIYF
v_gene: TRBV5-4; d_gene: NA; j_gene: TRBJ1-5; CDR3aa: CASSLSGGGPQHF
v_gene: TRBV19; d_gene: NA; j_gene: TRBJ1-4; CDR3aa: CASSILGEELFF
v_gene: TRBV4-2; d_gene: TRBD1; j_gene: TRBJ1-2; CDR3aa: CASSQGQGAFDYGYTF
v_gene: TRBV10-3; d_gene: NA; j_gene: TRBJ1-1; CDR3aa: CATGQMNTEAFF
v_gene: TRBV4-1; d_gene: NA; j_gene: TRBJ2-2; CDR3aa: CASSQTDGELFF
v_gene: TRBV5-5; d_gene: NA; j_gene: TRBJ2-2; CDR3aa: CASSFGSGVSTGELFF
v_gene: TRBV5-5; d_gene: NA; j_gene: TRBJ2-3; CDR3aa: CASSLGESVDTQYF
v_gene: TRBV10-3; d_gene: NA; j_gene: TRBJ2-2; CDR3aa: CAISGVRLVAGTGELFF
v_gene: TRBV5-5; d_gene: TRBD1; j_gene: TRBJ1-6; CDR3aa: CASGQGFNNSPLHF
v_gene: TRBV4-2; d_gene: NA; j_gene: TRBJ1-2; CDR3aa: CASSQVSDGYTF
v_gene: TRBV6-1; d_gene: TRBD1; j_gene: TRBJ2-1; CDR3aa: CASRQGILNNEQFF
v_gene: TRBV11-2; d_gene: NA; j_gene: TRBJ2-7; CDR3aa: CASSLAVGEIYEQYF
v_gene: TRBV30; d_gene: NA; j_gene: TRBJ1-3; CDR3aa: CAWSVSTRAGNTIYF